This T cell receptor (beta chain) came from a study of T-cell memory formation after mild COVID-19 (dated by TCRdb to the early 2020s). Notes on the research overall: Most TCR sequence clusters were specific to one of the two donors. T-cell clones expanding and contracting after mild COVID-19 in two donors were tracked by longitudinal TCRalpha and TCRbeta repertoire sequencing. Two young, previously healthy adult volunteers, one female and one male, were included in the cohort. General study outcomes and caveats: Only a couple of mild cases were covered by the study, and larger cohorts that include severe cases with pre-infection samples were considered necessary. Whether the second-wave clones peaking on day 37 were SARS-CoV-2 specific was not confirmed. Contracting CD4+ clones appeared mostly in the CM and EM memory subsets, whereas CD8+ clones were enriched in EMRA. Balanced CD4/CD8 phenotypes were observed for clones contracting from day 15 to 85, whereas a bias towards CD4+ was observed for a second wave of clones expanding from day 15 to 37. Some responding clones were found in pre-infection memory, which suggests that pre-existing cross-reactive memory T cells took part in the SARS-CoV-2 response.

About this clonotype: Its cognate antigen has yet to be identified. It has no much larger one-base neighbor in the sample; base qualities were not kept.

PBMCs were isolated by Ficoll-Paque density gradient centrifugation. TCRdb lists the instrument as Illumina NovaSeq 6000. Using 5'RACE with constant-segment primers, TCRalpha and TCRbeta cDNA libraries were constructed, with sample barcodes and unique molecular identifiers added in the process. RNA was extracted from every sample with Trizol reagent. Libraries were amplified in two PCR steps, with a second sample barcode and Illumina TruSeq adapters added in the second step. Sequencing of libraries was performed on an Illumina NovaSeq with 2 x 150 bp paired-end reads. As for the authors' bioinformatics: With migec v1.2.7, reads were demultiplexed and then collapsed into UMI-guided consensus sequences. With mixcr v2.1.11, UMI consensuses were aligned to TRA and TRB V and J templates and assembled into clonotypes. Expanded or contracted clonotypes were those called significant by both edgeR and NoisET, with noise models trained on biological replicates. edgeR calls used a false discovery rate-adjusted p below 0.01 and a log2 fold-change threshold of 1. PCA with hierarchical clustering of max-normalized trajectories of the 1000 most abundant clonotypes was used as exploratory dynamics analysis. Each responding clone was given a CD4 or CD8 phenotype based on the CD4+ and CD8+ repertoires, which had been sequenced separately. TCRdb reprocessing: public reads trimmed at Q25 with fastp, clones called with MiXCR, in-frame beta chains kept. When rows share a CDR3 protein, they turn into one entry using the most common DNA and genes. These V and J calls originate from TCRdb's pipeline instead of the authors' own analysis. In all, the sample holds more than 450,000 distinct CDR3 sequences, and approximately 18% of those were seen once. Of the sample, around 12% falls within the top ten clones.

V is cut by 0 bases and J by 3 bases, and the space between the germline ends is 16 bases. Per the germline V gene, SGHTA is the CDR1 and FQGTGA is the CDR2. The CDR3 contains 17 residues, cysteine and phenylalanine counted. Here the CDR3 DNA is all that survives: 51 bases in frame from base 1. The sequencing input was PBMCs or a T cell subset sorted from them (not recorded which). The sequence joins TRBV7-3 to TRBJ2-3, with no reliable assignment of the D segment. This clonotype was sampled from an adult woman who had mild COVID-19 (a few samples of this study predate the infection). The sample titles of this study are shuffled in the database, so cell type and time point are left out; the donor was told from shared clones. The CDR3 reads CASSLTIGFRGTDTQYF. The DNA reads TGTGCCAGCAGCTTAACTATTGGGTTTAGAGGAACAGATACGCAGTATTTT.